This TCR beta chain was recorded in a study of cytomegalovirus exposure and HLA in healthy donors. In germline, CDR1 is ENHRY, CDR2 SYGVKD. There are 13 residues in the CDR3. The PCR contained 60 Vbeta and 13 Jbeta primers. TCRdb's table, derived via immunoSEQ multiplex PCR, lists solely in-frame clones and lacks some. The sample holds fewer than 250,000 clones, 60% to 80% seen once. This clone was observed a few times. The target antigen is unknown. The junction shows a germline mismatch at one end, possibly a read error. Findings and limits, study-wide: The listing of roughly 160 TCR beta chains classed them as cytomegalovirus-associated. Presence/absence analyses treated sequencing depth as roughly uniform across donors. As was reported, the classifier diagnosed cytomegalovirus status with high specificity and sensitivity. A missense DCLRE1C variant was associated with V- and J-gene trimming of TCR beta chains in a later analysis, and an independent cohort replicated the association.

The rearrangement uses TRBV10-3 and TRBJ1-1; D remains ambiguous. This sequence was found in a woman in her 30s in good health and CMV-seronegative. Sequenced: PBMCs. CDR3 amino acids: CASSETENTEAFF. As DNA, the CDR3 is TGTGCCAGCAGTGAAACAGAGAACACTGAAGCTTTCTTT.